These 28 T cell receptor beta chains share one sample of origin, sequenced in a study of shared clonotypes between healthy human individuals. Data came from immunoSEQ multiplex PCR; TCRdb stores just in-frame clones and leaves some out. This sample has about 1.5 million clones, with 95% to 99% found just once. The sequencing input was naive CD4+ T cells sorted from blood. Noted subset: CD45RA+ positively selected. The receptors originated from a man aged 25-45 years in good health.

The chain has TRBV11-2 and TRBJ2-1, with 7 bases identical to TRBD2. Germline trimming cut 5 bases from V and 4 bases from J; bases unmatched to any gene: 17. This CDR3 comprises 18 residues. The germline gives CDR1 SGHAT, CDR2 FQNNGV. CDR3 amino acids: CASSHLWGSRESYNEQFF. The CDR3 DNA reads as TGTGCCAGCAGCCATCTCTGGGGATCGCGGGAGAGTTACAATGAGCAGTTCTTC.

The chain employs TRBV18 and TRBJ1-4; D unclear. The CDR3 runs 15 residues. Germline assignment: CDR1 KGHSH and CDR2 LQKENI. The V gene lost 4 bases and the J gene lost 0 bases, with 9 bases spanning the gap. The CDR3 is CASSLLEATNEKLFF. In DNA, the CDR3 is TGTGCCAGCTCACTCCTAGAAGCAACTAATGAAAAACTGTTTTTT.

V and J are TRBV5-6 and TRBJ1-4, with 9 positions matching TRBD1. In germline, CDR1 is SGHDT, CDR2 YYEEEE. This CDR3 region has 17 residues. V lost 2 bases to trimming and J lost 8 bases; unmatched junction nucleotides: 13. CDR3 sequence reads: CASSFQWDRERQEKLFF. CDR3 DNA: TGTGCCAGCAGCTTCCAATGGGACAGGGAGAGGCAAGAAAAACTGTTTTTT.

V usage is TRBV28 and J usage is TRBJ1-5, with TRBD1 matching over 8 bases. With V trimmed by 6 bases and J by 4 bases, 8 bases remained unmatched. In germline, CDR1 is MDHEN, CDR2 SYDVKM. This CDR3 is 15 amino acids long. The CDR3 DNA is TGTGCCAGCAGGACCCCGGGACAGGCTAATCAGCCCCAGCATTTT. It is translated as CASRTPGQANQPQHF.

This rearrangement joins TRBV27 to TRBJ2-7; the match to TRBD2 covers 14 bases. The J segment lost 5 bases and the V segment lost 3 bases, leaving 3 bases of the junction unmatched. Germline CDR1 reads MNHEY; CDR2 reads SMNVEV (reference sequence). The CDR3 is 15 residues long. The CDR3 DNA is TGTGCCAGCAGTTTGGGACTAGCGGGAGTTAACGAGCAGTACTTC. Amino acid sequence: CASSLGLAGVNEQYF.

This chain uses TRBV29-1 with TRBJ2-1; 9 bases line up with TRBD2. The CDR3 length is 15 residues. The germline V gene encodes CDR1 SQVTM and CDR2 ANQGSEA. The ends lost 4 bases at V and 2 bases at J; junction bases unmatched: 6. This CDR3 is CSVVGAGGPYNEQFF. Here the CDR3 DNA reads TGCAGCGTTGTGGGAGCGGGAGGACCCTACAATGAGCAGTTCTTC.

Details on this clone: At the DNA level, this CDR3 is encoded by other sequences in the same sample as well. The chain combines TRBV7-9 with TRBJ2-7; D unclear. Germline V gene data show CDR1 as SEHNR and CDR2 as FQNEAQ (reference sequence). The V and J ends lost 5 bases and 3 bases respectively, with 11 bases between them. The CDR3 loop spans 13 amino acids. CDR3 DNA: TGTGCCAGCAGCCTAGGCCAGAACTACGAGCAGTACTTC. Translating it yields CASSLGQNYEQYF.

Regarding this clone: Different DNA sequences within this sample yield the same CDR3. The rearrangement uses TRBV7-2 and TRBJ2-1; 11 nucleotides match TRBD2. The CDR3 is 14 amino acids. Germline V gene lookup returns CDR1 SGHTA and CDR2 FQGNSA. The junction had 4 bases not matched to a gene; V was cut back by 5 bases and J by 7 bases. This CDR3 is CASSLGLAGNEQFF. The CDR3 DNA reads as TGTGCCAGCAGCCTAGGACTAGCGGGTAATGAGCAGTTCTTC.

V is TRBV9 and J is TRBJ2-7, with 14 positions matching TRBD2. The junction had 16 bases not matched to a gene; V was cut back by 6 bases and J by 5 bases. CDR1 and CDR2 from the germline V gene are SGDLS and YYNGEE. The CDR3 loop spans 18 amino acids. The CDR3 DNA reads TGTGCCAGCATTTTCCTACGCCCGGGACTAGCGGGAGTAAACGAGCAGTACTTC. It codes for CASIFLRPGLAGVNEQYF.

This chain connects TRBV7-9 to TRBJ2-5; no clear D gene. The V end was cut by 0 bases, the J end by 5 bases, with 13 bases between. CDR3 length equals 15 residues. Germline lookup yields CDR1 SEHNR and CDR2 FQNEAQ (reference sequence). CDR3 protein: CASSLALSARETQYF. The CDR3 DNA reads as TGTGCCAGCAGCTTAGCGCTGAGCGCCCGTGAGACCCAGTACTTC.

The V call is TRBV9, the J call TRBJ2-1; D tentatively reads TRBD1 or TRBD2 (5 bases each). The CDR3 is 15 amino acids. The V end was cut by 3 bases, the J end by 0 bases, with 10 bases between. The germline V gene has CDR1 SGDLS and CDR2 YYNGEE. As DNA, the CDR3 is TGTGCCAGCAGCGGGGGCCGGGGCTCCTACAATGAGCAGTTCTTC. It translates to CASSGGRGSYNEQFF.

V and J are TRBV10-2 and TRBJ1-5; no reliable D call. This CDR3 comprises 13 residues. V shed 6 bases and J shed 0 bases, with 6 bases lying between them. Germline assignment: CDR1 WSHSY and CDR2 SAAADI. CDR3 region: CASRPYSNQPQHF. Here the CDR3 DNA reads TGCGCCAGCAGGCCCTATAGCAATCAGCCCCAGCATTTT.

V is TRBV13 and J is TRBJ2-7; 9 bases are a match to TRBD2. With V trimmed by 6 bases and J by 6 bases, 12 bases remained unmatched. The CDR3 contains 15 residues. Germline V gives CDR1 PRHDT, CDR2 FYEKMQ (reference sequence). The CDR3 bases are TGTGCCAGCAGTTCCCCTCCGGCTAGCGGGGCCGAGCAGTACTTC. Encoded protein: CASSSPPASGAEQYF.

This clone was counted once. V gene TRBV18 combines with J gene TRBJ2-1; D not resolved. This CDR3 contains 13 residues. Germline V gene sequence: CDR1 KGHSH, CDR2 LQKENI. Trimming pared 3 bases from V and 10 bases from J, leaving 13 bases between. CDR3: CASSPEEAIEQFF. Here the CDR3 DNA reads TGTGCCAGCTCACCGGAAGAGGCAATCGAGCAGTTCTTC.

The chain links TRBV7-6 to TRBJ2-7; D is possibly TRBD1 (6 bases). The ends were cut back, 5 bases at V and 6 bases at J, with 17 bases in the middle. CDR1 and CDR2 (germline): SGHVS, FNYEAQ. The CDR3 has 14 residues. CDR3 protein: CASSRTGSQSEQYF. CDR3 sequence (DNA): TGTGCCAGCAGCCGTACAGGGTCTCAGAGCGAGCAGTACTTC. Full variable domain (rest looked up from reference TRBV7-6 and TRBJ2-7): GAGVSQSPRYKVTKRGQDVALRCDPISGHVSLYWYRQALGQGPEFLTYFNYEAQQDKSGLPNDRFSAERPEGSISTLTIQRTEQRDSAMYRCASSRTGSQSEQYFGPGTRLTVT.

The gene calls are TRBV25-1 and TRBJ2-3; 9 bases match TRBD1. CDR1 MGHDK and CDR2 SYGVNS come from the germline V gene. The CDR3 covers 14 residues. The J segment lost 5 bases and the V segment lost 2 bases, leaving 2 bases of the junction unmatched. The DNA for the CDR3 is TGTGCCAGCAGTGAAGGACAGGGGAAAGATACGCAGTATTTT. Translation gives CASSEGQGKDTQYF.

CDR3 residues: CASSLVFGTGVGNTIYF. CDR3 sequence (DNA): TGTGCCAGCAGCTTGGTTTTCGGGACAGGGGTCGGAAACACCATATATTTT. The gene calls are TRBV5-8 and TRBJ1-3, with 10 bases lining up with TRBD1. J lost 4 bases, V lost 0 bases, and 7 bases had no gene match. Germline CDR1 reads SGHTS; CDR2 reads YDEGEE. This CDR3 is 17 amino acids long.

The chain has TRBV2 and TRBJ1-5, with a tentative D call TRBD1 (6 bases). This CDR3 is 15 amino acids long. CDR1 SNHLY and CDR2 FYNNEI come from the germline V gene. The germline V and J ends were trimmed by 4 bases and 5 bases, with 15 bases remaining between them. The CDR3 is CASSARQGLDQPQHF. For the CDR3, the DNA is TGTGCCAGCAGTGCGCGGCAGGGGCTGGATCAGCCCCAGCATTTT.

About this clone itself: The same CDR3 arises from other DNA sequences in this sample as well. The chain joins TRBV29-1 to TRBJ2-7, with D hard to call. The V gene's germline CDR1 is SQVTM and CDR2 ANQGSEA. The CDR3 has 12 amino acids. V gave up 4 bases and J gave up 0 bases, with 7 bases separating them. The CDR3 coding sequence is TGCAGCGTTGTTGGGTCCTCCTACGAGCAGTACTTC. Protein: CSVVGSSYEQYF.

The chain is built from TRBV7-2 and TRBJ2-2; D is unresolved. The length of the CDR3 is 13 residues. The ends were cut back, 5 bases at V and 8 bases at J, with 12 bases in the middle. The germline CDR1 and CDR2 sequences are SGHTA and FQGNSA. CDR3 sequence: CASSRPVPGELFF. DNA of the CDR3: TGTGCCAGCAGCCGCCCGGTCCCTGGGGAGCTGTTTTTT.

This chain's CDR3 is CASVQGPQYQETQYF. The CDR3 region has the DNA TGTGCCAGCGTACAGGGGCCTCAGTACCAAGAGACCCAGTACTTC. The gene calls are TRBV6-1 and TRBJ2-5, with TRBD1 matching 7 bases. Per germline, CDR1 MNHNS and CDR2 SASEGT. The ends lost 8 bases at V and 0 bases at J; junction bases unmatched: 9. The CDR3 is 15 residues long.

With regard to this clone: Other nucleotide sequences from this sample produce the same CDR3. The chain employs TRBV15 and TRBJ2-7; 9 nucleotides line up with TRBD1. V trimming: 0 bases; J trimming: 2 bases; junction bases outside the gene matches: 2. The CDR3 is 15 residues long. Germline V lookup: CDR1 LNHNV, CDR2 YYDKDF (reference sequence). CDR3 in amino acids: CATSRERQGAYEQYF. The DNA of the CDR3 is TGTGCCACCAGCAGAGAAAGACAGGGGGCCTACGAGCAGTACTTC.

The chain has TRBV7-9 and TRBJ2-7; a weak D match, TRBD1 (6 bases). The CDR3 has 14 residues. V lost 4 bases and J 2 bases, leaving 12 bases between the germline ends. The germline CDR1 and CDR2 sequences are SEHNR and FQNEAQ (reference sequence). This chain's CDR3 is CASSSGQLTYEQYF. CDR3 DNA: TGTGCCAGCAGCTCCGGACAGTTGACCTACGAGCAGTACTTC.

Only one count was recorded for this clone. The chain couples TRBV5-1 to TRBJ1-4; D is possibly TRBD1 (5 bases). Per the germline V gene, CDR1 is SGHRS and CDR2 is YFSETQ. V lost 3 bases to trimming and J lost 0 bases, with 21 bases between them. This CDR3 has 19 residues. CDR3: CASSSTPGPRVATNEKLFF. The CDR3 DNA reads TGCGCCAGCAGCTCCACGCCGGGACCCAGAGTTGCAACTAATGAAAAACTGTTTTTT.

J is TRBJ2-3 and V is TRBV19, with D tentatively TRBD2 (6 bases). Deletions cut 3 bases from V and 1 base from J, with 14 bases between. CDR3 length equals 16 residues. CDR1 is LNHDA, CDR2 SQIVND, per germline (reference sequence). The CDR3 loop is CASSITSLMGTDTQYF. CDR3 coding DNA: TGTGCCAGTAGTATTACTAGCTTGATGGGCACAGATACGCAGTATTTT.

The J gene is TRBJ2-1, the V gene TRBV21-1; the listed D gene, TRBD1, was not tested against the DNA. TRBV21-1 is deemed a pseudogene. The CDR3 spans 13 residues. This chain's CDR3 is CASSKGRVAEQFF. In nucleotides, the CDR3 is TGTGCCAGCAGCAAAGGCAGGGTCGCTGAGCAGTTCTTC.

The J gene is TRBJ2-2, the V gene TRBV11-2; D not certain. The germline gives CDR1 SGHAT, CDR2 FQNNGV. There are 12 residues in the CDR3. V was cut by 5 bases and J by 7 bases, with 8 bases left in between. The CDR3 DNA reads TGTGCCAGCAGCAGAGATATCGGGGAGCTGTTTTTT. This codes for CASSRDIGELFF.

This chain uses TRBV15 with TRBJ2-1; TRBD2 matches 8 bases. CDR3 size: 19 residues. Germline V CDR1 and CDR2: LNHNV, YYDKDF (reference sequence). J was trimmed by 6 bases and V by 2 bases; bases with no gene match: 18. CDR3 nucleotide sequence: TGTGCCACCAGCAGAAGTAGCGCGAAACGGGAGGGCCTTTTCAATGAGCAGTTCTTC. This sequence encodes CATSRSSAKREGLFNEQFF.